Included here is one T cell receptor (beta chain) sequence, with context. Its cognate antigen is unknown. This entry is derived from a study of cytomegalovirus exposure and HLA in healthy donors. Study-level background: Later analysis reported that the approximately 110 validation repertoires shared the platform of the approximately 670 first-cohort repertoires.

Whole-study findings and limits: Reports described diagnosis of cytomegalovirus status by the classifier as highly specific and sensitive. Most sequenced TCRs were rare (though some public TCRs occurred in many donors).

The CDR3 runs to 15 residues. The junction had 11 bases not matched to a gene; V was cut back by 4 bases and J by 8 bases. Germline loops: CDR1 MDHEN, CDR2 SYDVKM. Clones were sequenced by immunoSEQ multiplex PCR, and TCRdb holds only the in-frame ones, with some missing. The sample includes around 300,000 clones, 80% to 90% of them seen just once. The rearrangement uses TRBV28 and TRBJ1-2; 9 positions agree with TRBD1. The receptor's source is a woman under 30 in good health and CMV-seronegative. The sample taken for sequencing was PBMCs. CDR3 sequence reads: CASSSPGTGRNGYTF. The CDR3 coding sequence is TGTGCCAGCAGTTCCCCCGGGACAGGGAGGAACGGCTACACCTTC.